The 26 T cell receptor beta chains listed next were all sequenced from one sample in a study of T cell responses to AZD1222 COVID-19 vaccine. Generated by immunoSEQ multiplex PCR, the TCRdb table keeps only in-frame clones and is missing some. This table holds 100,000 to 120,000 clones, 85% to 95% found once. The starting material was peripheral blood, obtained on day 0 of AZD1222 vaccination. The receptor set was obtained from an adult in good health.

The chain joins TRBV27 to TRBJ2-7; D is ambiguous. The CDR3 contains 14 residues. Germline V gene sequence: CDR1 MNHEY, CDR2 SMNVEV (reference sequence). Trimming removed 4 bases at V and 3 bases at J, with 13 bases between. Written as DNA, the CDR3 is TGTGCCAGCAGTTCGAAGGACGGGTTCTACGAGCAGTACTTC. Translating gives CASSSKDGFYEQYF.

This clone was recorded once. This sequence joins TRBV12-3 or TRBV12-4 and TRBJ2-7, with D unresolved. There are 13 residues in the CDR3. V was clipped by 7 bases and J by 3 bases, with 13 bases between them. The CDR3 spells CASTSTVGYEQYF. DNA of the CDR3: TGTGCCAGCACCTCGACCGTTGGCTACGAGCAGTACTTC.

Of note for this clone: A junction end diverges from the germline sequence, so it may reflect a read error. The rearrangement links TRBV19 to TRBJ2-7; TRBD2 aligns across 8 bases. The CDR3 totals 16 residues. Germline values: CDR1 LNHDA, CDR2 SQIVND (reference sequence). CDR3 in DNA: TGTGCCAGTAGTCCCGAGGCGGTTTACTCCCGTAGCGGGGTCTCCTTC. It translates to CASSPEAVYSRSGVSF.

V and J are TRBV7-2 and TRBJ2-7, with D unresolved. V gave up 1 base and J gave up 4 bases, with 8 bases separating them. CDR3 length: 13 residues. The germline CDR1 and CDR2 sequences are SGHTA and FQGNSA. The CDR3 DNA is TGTGCCAGCAGCTTAGAGACGGCATACGAGCAGTACTTC. This sequence encodes CASSLETAYEQYF.

This chain connects TRBV5-4 to TRBJ2-1; D remains ambiguous. Germline V gene data show CDR1 as SGHNT and CDR2 as YYREEE (reference sequence). The germline V and J ends were trimmed by 2 bases and 5 bases, with 8 bases remaining between them. This CDR3 is built from 13 residues. Written as DNA, the CDR3 is TGTGCCAGCAGCTTTGAACAGAACAATGAGCAGTTCTTC. Translating it yields CASSFEQNNEQFF.

The rearrangement links TRBV7-8 to TRBJ2-7; 10 bases line up with TRBD2. The CDR3 is 15 amino acids. The V gene's germline CDR1 is SGHVS and CDR2 FQNEAQ. V shed 4 bases, J shed 2 bases, and the junction held 5 bases outside the gene matches. The CDR3 bases are TGTGCCAGCAGCTCCCCAGCGGGGGGGACCTACGAGCAGTACTTC. This codes for CASSSPAGGTYEQYF.

The CDR3 is CASSLDSGLNTEAFF. CDR3 DNA sequence: TGCGCCAGCAGCTTGGACTCAGGGCTGAACACTGAAGCTTTCTTT. The chain joins TRBV5-1 to TRBJ1-1; possible D gene TRBD1, 5 bases. The germline V and J ends were trimmed by 0 bases and 0 bases, with 9 bases remaining between them. The CDR3 runs to 15 residues. Germline-derived CDR1 and CDR2 are SGHRS and YFSETQ. Based on the CDR3 plus reference TRBV5-1 and TRBJ1-1, the full variable domain is KAGVTQTPRYLIKTRGQQVTLSCSPISGHRSVSWYQQTPGQGLQFLFEYFSETQRNKGNFPGRFSGRQFSNSRSEMNVSTLELGDSALYLCASSLDSGLNTEAFFGQGTRLTVV.

This sequence joins TRBV18 and TRBJ1-1; D remains unclear. The CDR3 is 15 amino acids. Trimming removed 2 bases from V and 4 bases from J, with 14 bases in between. Germline loops: CDR1 KGHSH, CDR2 LQKENI. DNA for the CDR3: TGTGCCAGCTCACCAACGGAATCAGGCCGCACTGAAGCTTTCTTT. Translation gives CASSPTESGRTEAFF.

This chain links TRBV28 with TRBJ2-7; TRBD1 agrees at 9 bases. V lost 5 bases, J lost 6 bases, and 14 bases stayed unmatched. Germline V lookup: CDR1 MDHEN, CDR2 SYDVKM. The CDR3 sequence is 16 residues long. This chain's CDR3 is CASSILTGTGTGEQYF. CDR3 sequence (DNA): TGTGCCAGCAGTATACTAACCGGGACAGGGACGGGCGAGCAGTACTTC.

CDR3 in amino acids: CASSSRGVTNTEAFF. The CDR3 coding sequence is TGTGCCAGTAGTTCACGAGGGGTAACAAACACTGAAGCTTTCTTT. This chain links TRBV19 with TRBJ1-1; tentative D call: TRBD1 (5 bases). Per germline, CDR1 LNHDA and CDR2 SQIVND (reference sequence). V dropped 5 bases and J dropped 2 bases, with 15 bases sitting between them. The CDR3 is 15 residues long.

The chain employs TRBV19 and TRBJ1-2, with D tentatively TRBD1 (5 bases). The CDR3 is 13 amino acids. V was pared by 5 bases and J by 5 bases, with 12 bases between. CDR1 is LNHDA, CDR2 SQIVND, per germline (reference sequence). For the CDR3, the DNA is TGTGCCAGTAGTCCTCCGGGGGGATATGGCTACACCTTC. Translating gives CASSPPGGYGYTF.

The rearrangement uses TRBV6-5 and TRBJ2-7; D is unresolved. V shed 6 bases and J shed 0 bases, with 9 bases lying between them. There are 13 residues in the CDR3. Per the germline V gene, CDR1 is MNHEY and CDR2 is SVGAGI. CDR3 nucleotide sequence: TGTGCCAGCAGGAGGTCCCACTCCTACGAGCAGTACTTC. Its translation: CASRRSHSYEQYF.

This clone appeared once. The chain joins TRBV5-4 to TRBJ2-1; D call uncertain. Germline assignment: CDR1 SGHNT and CDR2 YYREEE (reference sequence). Trimming took off 1 base at V and 0 bases at J, with 8 bases between the two ends. The CDR3 is made up of 15 amino acids. The CDR3: CASSLPEISYNEQFF. CDR3 coding DNA: TGTGCCAGCAGCTTGCCCGAAATCTCCTACAATGAGCAGTTCTTC.

V and J are TRBV28 and TRBJ1-2; 9 bases line up with TRBD1. Looked up from germline, CDR1 is MDHEN and CDR2 is SYDVKM. The CDR3 contains 12 residues. The V gene end was trimmed by 10 bases and the J gene end by 2 bases; junction bases not matched to a gene: 2. This chain's CDR3 is CATGTGNYGYTF. The CDR3 nucleotides read TGTGCCACGGGGACAGGGAACTATGGCTACACCTTC.

The chain couples TRBV9 to TRBJ2-2; TRBD2 matches at 11 bases. CDR1 is SGDLS and CDR2 is YYNGEE in the germline V gene. V dropped 4 bases and J dropped 1; count of bases not matched to a gene: 3. The CDR3 contains 16 residues. The CDR3 loop is CASSTLAGGNTGELFF. CDR3 DNA sequence: TGTGCCAGCAGCACCCTAGCGGGGGGGAACACCGGGGAGCTGTTTTTT.

In DNA, the CDR3 is TGTGCTAGTGCCACCCGGGGCGGGGCTTACGAGCAGTACTTC. This translates into CASATRGGAYEQYF. The V gene is TRBV12-5, the J gene TRBJ2-7, with D possibly being TRBD2 (6 bases). Germline V CDR1 and CDR2: LGHNT, FRNRAP. Trimming stripped 7 bases from V and 4 bases from J, with 17 bases between. The length of the CDR3 is 14 residues.

This clone was detected once. This rearrangement joins TRBV9 to TRBJ1-6; the D is unclear. The CDR3 loop spans 14 amino acids. The ends were cut back, 0 bases at V and 5 bases at J, with 6 bases in the middle. Per the germline V gene, CDR1 is SGDLS and CDR2 is YYNGEE. This CDR3 is CASSVGQNNSPLHF. The DNA of the CDR3 is TGTGCCAGCAGCGTAGGTCAGAATAATTCACCCCTCCACTTT.

The chain carries TRBV24-1 and TRBJ2-4, with D perhaps being TRBD1 or TRBD2 (5 bases each). The germline V and J ends were trimmed by 9 bases and 1 base, with 27 bases remaining between them. The germline V gene encodes CDR1 KGHDR and CDR2 SFDVKD. This CDR3 comprises 19 residues. The CDR3, as DNA: TGTGCCACCTTGGACCCGGGACCCGAGGAGAGGATCGCCAAAAACATTCAGTACTTC. It codes for CATLDPGPEERIAKNIQYF.

J is TRBJ1-6 and V is TRBV25-1; 7 bases fit TRBD1. Trimming took 4 bases from V and 4 from J; bases not matched to a gene: 1. The CDR3 runs 14 residues. In germline, CDR1 is MGHDK, CDR2 SYGVNS. The CDR3 DNA is TGTGCCAGCAGTGGGGGACAGTATAATTCACCCCTCCACTTT. Residues: CASSGGQYNSPLHF.

V and J are TRBV10-1 and TRBJ1-1; D gene ambiguous. V was trimmed by 2 bases and J by 0 bases, leaving 4 bases between them. CDR1 WNHNN and CDR2 SYGVQD come from the germline V gene (reference sequence). The CDR3 is 13 amino acids. The CDR3 loop is CASSETLNTEAFF. The CDR3 DNA follows: TGCGCCAGCAGTGAGACATTGAACACTGAAGCTTTCTTT.

This chain joins TRBV19 and TRBJ2-2; D is uncertain. The V gene's germline CDR1 is LNHDA and CDR2 SQIVND (reference sequence). The V gene lost 3 bases and the J gene lost 2 bases, with 10 bases spanning the gap. The CDR3 contains 15 residues. CDR3 sequence: CASSMRNRNTGELFF. The CDR3 nucleotides are TGTGCCAGTAGTATGCGGAACAGAAACACCGGGGAGCTGTTTTTT.

V usage is TRBV28 and J usage is TRBJ1-1; no clear D. The CDR3 spans 14 residues. With 6 bases removed from V and 4 bases from J, the gap between germline ends came to 15 bases. The germline gives CDR1 MDHEN, CDR2 SYDVKM. In nucleotides, the CDR3 is TGTGCCAGCAGCCTCCCCGGGGTAGGCACTGAAGCTTTCTTT. It codes for CASSLPGVGTEAFF.

V gene TRBV5-4 combines with J gene TRBJ1-2; no firm D call. The CDR3 is 14 residues long. Germline lookup yields CDR1 SGHNT and CDR2 YYREEE (reference sequence). The V and J ends lost 1 base and 0 bases respectively, with 7 bases between them. The CDR3 is CASSLPRPNYGYTF. The CDR3 nucleotides read TGTGCCAGCAGCTTGCCCAGGCCTAACTATGGCTACACCTTC.

The CDR3 is CASSLGGSMAGELFF. In DNA, the CDR3 is TGTGCCAGCAGCTTGGGAGGCTCCATGGCCGGGGAGCTGTTTTTT. The chain uses TRBV5-4 and TRBJ2-2; D gene unclear. The germline V gene encodes CDR1 SGHNT and CDR2 YYREEE (reference sequence). Trimming removed 0 bases at V and 6 bases at J, with 12 bases between. The CDR3 runs 15 residues.

The table lists this clone with a count of one. The chain combines TRBV15 with TRBJ2-3; 10 nucleotides match TRBD2. The CDR3 consists of 16 residues. V gave up 5 bases and J gave up 4 bases; unmatched junction bases: 9. CDR1 LNHNV and CDR2 YYDKDF come from the germline V gene (reference sequence). The CDR3 spells CATSSLLAGMSDTQYF. CDR3 coding DNA: TGTGCCACCAGCTCGCTACTAGCGGGGATGTCAGATACGCAGTATTTT.

This chain joins TRBV2 and TRBJ1-5, with D possibly being TRBD1 (5 bases). CDR3 size: 16 residues. Germline V CDR1 and CDR2: SNHLY, FYNNEI. V lost 0 bases and J lost 5, with 14 bases in between. CDR3 sequence reads: CASSEAPGGADQPQHF. For the CDR3, the DNA is TGTGCCAGCAGTGAAGCGCCGGGAGGGGCGGATCAGCCCCAGCATTTT.